These 32 T cell receptor beta chains were sequenced from one sample in a study. Each CDR3 protein is one row after TCRdb ran MiXCR on the 5' RACE reads. The sample carries about 40,000 distinct CDR3 sequences, approximately 17% recorded once. The sample comprised naive CD4+ T cells sorted from a lymph node. As for subset: naive CD4+ T cells, CD4+CD45RA+CD25-. Receptors were obtained from a female donor with breast cancer.

The chain is built from TRBV5-1 and TRBJ1-2, with a weak D call TRBD1 (5 bases). The CDR3 extends over 14 amino acids. The V gene's germline CDR1 is SGHRS and CDR2 YFSETQ. V shed 3 bases and J shed 13 bases, with 22 bases lying between them. CDR3 sequence reads: CASSSGTADRLRTF. The CDR3 coding sequence is TGCGCCAGCAGCTCAGGGACGGCCGATCGTCTTCGCACCTTC.

The V gene is TRBV15, the J gene TRBJ2-1, with 9 bases that match TRBD2. Germline CDR1 LNHNV, CDR2 YYDKDF (reference sequence). This CDR3 is built from 16 residues. V was clipped by 2 bases and J by 9 bases; unmatched bases: 11. As DNA, the CDR3 is TGTGCCACCAGCAGACTTTCGGGACTAGCTGGCGTTGAGCAGTTCTTC. Translation: CATSRLSGLAGVEQFF.

The rearrangement links TRBV12-5 to TRBJ2-5; D not certain. Germline V lookup: CDR1 LGHNT, CDR2 FRNRAP. CDR3 length: 14 residues. V was trimmed by 6 bases and J by 1 base, leaving 12 bases between them. CDR3 residues: CASGRPGPQETQYF. For the CDR3, the DNA is TGTGCTAGTGGCCGACCCGGGCCCCAAGAGACCCAGTACTTC.

The V call is TRBV28, the J call TRBJ2-7; 9 nucleotides align to TRBD1. Germline CDR1 is MDHEN and CDR2 is SYDVKM. After removal of 9 bases from V and 4 bases from J, the junction contained 7 bases not matched to a gene. This CDR3 contains 13 residues. Here the CDR3 DNA reads TGTGCCAGTCTCCCGGGACAGGGTTACGAGCAGTACTTC. It codes for CASLPGQGYEQYF.

Regarding this clonotype: At one of its ends the junction is not consistent with the germline gene, which may arise from a read error. The chain carries TRBV12-3 or TRBV12-4 and TRBJ2-3; D is possibly TRBD2 (6 bases). The CDR3 contains 16 residues. In nucleotides, the CDR3 is TGTGTCAGCAGTTTAGGTGCGGGAAGTGGTACAGATACGCAGTATTTT. Translating gives CVSSLGAGSGTDTQYF.

This clonotype came up many times. At one end the junction does not follow the germline gene, possibly because of a read error. V gene TRBV7-9 combines with J gene TRBJ1-6; unclear D gene. The CDR3 covers 13 residues. Germline loops: CDR1 SEHNR, CDR2 FQNEAQ (reference sequence). Here the CDR3 reads CASSSTAGSSLHF. The CDR3 DNA reads as TGTGCCAGCAGCTCCACCGCAGGTTCATCCCTCCACTTT.

This clonotype has more than one count but fewer than ten. V and J are TRBV6-1 and TRBJ1-2; 11 bases align to TRBD1. CDR3 size: 18 residues. In germline, CDR1 is MNHNS, CDR2 SASEGT. Germline trimming cut 4 bases from V and 4 bases from J; bases unmatched to any gene: 14. CDR3 amino acids: CASSGRGQGVPPGYGYTF. As DNA, the CDR3 is TGTGCCAGCAGTGGACGGGGACAGGGGGTGCCTCCGGGCTATGGCTACACCTTC.

This rearrangement joins TRBV2 to TRBJ1-6; TRBD1 aligns across 9 bases. The V gene's germline CDR1 is SNHLY and CDR2 FYNNEI. The V gene end was trimmed by 4 bases and the J gene end by 1 base; junction bases not matched to a gene: 2. This CDR3 spans 16 amino acids. CDR3 amino acids: CASSGQGVSYNSPLHF. The CDR3 DNA sequence: TGTGCCAGCAGTGGACAGGGGGTATCCTATAATTCACCCCTCCACTTT.

The chain has TRBV7-9 and TRBJ1-1; D ambiguous. Per germline, CDR1 SEHNR and CDR2 FQNEAQ (reference sequence). This CDR3 has 13 amino acids. The V and J ends lost 5 bases and 6 bases respectively, with 13 bases between them. The CDR3 DNA reads as TGTGCCAGCAGCCCACGGGCGGGAGCTGAAGCTTTCTTT. Translation gives CASSPRAGAEAFF.

The chain's CDR3 is CASTGGRGGSFEQYF. The CDR3 nucleotides are TGTGCCAGCACCGGCGGACGGGGGGGCTCGTTCGAGCAGTACTTC. The rearrangement links TRBV7-9 to TRBJ2-7, with 8 bases fitting TRBD2. J lost 6 bases, V lost 7 bases, and 14 bases had no gene match. This CDR3 is 15 amino acids long. Germline-derived CDR1 and CDR2 are SEHNR and FQNEAQ (reference sequence).

This chain connects TRBV12-3 or TRBV12-4 to TRBJ2-7, with 7 nucleotides matching TRBD1. The CDR3 is 11 residues long. The V and J ends lost 6 bases and 4 bases, in that order; junction bases with no gene match: 0. CDR3 protein: CASRQGYEQYF. The DNA for the CDR3 is TGTGCCAGCAGACAGGGGTACGAGCAGTACTTC.

V and J are TRBV7-2 and TRBJ2-1, with unresolved D. Trimming shortened V by 1 base and J by 7 bases, and 8 bases separated the two germline ends. The germline V gene has CDR1 SGHTA and CDR2 FQGNSA. This CDR3 region has 13 residues. The CDR3 protein is CASSLGGRNEQFF. DNA of the CDR3: TGTGCCAGCAGCTTAGGGGGTCGAAATGAGCAGTTCTTC.

The sample holds a few counts of this clonotype. This chain joins TRBV18 and TRBJ1-1; TRBD1 might be the D (5 bases). In germline, CDR1 is KGHSH, CDR2 LQKENI. V was pared by 3 bases and J by 5 bases, with 13 bases between. The CDR3 consists of 14 residues. CDR3: CASSPFGGSTEAFF. The CDR3, as DNA: TGTGCCAGCTCACCTTTTGGGGGGTCAACTGAAGCTTTCTTT.

In regard to this clonotype: A much more abundant neighbour one base away suggests this may be a read error. This chain's CDR3 is CSARRGEDRGMGQYF. The DNA of the CDR3 is TGCAGTGCTAGAAGGGGGGAGGACAGGGGGATGGGGCAGTACTTC. The chain employs TRBV20-1 and TRBJ2-7; 10 bases are a match to TRBD1. CDR3 length: 15 amino acids. Germline trimming cut 2 bases from V and 9 bases from J; bases unmatched to any gene: 13. Germline CDR1 is DFQATT and CDR2 is SNEGSKA (reference sequence).

This clonotype was seen only once. An end of the junction differs from the germline gene, which may be a read error. This chain uses TRBV4-1 with TRBJ1-2; 12 bases map to TRBD1. CDR3 length: 18 residues. Germline CDR1 MGHRA, CDR2 YSYEKL. CDR3 loop: CAGSQVWDRGRVYYGYTF. CDR3 DNA sequence: TGCGCCGGCAGCCAAGTCTGGGACAGGGGGCGGGTTTACTATGGCTACACCTTC.

This clonotype was detected only a few times. The V call is TRBV7-8, the J call TRBJ2-7, with D possibly being TRBD2 (5 bases). Germline loops: CDR1 SGHVS, CDR2 FQNEAQ. V dropped 1 base and J dropped 0 bases, with 10 bases sitting between them. This CDR3 spans 15 amino acids. The CDR3 DNA follows: TGTGCCAGCAGCTTAGGTAGGAGGCGCTCCTACGAGCAGTACTTC. It codes for CASSLGRRRSYEQYF.

This clonotype was seen repeatedly, ten times or more. The chain combines TRBV5-1 with TRBJ1-5; D is unclear. The V gene's germline CDR1 is SGHRS and CDR2 YFSETQ. Trimming pared 4 bases from V and 0 bases from J, leaving 11 bases between. The CDR3 spans 15 residues. CDR3 in DNA: TGCGCCAGCAGCCCTTTGGGTCATAGCAATCAGCCCCAGCATTTT. This sequence encodes CASSPLGHSNQPQHF. Supplemented by reference TRBV5-1 and TRBJ1-5, the full variable domain reads KAGVTQTPRYLIKTRGQQVTLSCSPISGHRSVSWYQQTPGQGLQFLFEYFSETQRNKGNFPGRFSGRQFSNSRSEMNVSTLELGDSALYLCASSPLGHSNQPQHFGDGTRLSIL.

This clonotype was seen repeatedly, ten times or more. This chain connects TRBV6-5 to TRBJ2-3, with a tentative D call TRBD2 (5 bases). The CDR3 loop spans 13 amino acids. The germline V gene has CDR1 MNHEY and CDR2 SVGAGI. Trimming pared 7 bases from V and 5 bases from J, leaving 13 bases between. This CDR3 reads CASTTPRGDTQYF. The CDR3 DNA sequence: TGTGCCAGCACCACCCCACGGGGAGATACGCAGTATTTT.

At least ten counts were recorded for this clonotype. The chain combines TRBV5-5 with TRBJ1-2; possibly TRBD1 for D (5 bases). Trimming pared 2 bases from V and 3 bases from J, leaving 23 bases between. CDR3 length equals 18 residues. Germline V gene sequence: CDR1 SGHKS, CDR2 YYEKEE (reference sequence). Here the CDR3 reads CASSLSLSRQGNDYGYTF. In DNA, the CDR3 is TGTGCCAGCAGCTTATCATTAAGTCGGCAGGGAAACGACTATGGCTACACCTTC.

This clonotype has ten or more counts. V is TRBV6-5 and J is TRBJ2-7; 13 bases match TRBD2. CDR3 size: 14 residues. CDR1 MNHEY and CDR2 SVGAGI come from the germline V gene. The ends lost 6 bases at V and 5 bases at J; junction bases unmatched: 4. CDR3 nucleotide sequence: TGTGCCAGCAGCCGGACTAGCGGGAGAAACGAGCAGTACTTC. Its translation: CASSRTSGRNEQYF.

Concerning this clonotype: An end of the junction differs from the germline gene, which may be a read error. The V and J genes are TRBV6-5 and TRBJ2-7, with D unclear. Germline values: CDR1 MNHEY, CDR2 SVGAGI. The CDR3 has 17 amino acids. The chain's CDR3 is CAGSYYRGVSATYEQYF. In DNA, the CDR3 is TGTGCCGGCAGTTACTACCGAGGTGTCAGCGCTACTTACGAGCAGTACTTC.

This chain connects TRBV25-1 to TRBJ1-2; D ambiguous. CDR1 and CDR2 (germline): MGHDK, SYGVNS. Trimming left V 2 bases short and J 3 bases short, with 4 bases between. The CDR3 contains 12 residues. The CDR3 here is CASSEQDYGYTF. CDR3 nucleotide sequence: TGTGCCAGCAGTGAACAGGACTATGGCTACACCTTC.

Notes on this clonotype: Being one base from a much bigger clone, this may be a read error. V and J are TRBV7-3 and TRBJ1-2; D is unresolved. The V end lost 3 bases, the J end lost 14 bases, and 19 bases lay between the germline ends. CDR3 length: 13 residues. Germline V CDR1 and CDR2: SGHTA, FQGTGA. Here the CDR3 DNA reads TGTGCCAGCAGCTTGCAAACTGGGGATTATATAACCTTC. Translating it yields CASSLQTGDYITF. The whole variable domain, remainder taken from reference TRBV7-3 and TRBJ1-2, is GAGVSQTPSNKVTEKGKYVELRCDPISGHTALYWYRQSLGQGPEFLIYFQGTGAADDSGLPNDRFFAVRPEGSVSTLKIQRTERGDSAVYLCASSLQTGDYITFGSGTRLTVV.

This chain links TRBV6-5 with TRBJ1-5; D may be TRBD1 (5 bases). V lost 4 bases and J lost 2, with 15 bases in between. CDR3 length equals 16 residues. CDR1 and CDR2 (germline): MNHEY, SVGAGI. The CDR3 DNA follows: TGTGCCAGCAGTTCCGCCGGGACGGGTGGCAATCAGCCCCAGCATTTT. Protein sequence: CASSSAGTGGNQPQHF.

To note about this clonotype: An end of the junction differs from the germline gene, which may be a read error. The chain has TRBV18 and TRBJ2-5; D is unclear. The CDR3 runs 12 residues. The germline V gene has CDR1 KGHSH and CDR2 LQKENI. CDR3 nucleotide sequence: TGTGCCACCTCAACACCGCAAGAGACCCAGTACTTC. This codes for CATSTPQETQYF.

This chain uses TRBV6-5 with TRBJ2-7, with D uncertain. From germline, CDR1 is MNHEY and CDR2 SVGAGI. The CDR3 is 13 residues long. V lost 7 bases to trimming and J lost 0 bases, with 10 bases between them. CDR3 sequence reads: CASNPPNSYEQYF. As DNA, the CDR3 is TGTGCCAGCAACCCCCCAAACTCCTACGAGCAGTACTTC.

The sample holds many counts of this clonotype. The chain couples TRBV29-1 to TRBJ2-2; a possible D gene is TRBD1 (6 bases). The CDR3 runs to 14 residues. Germline CDR1 is SQVTM and CDR2 is ANQGSEA. V lost 4 bases, J lost 5 bases, and 14 bases lay in between. CDR3 nucleotide sequence: TGCAGCGTTGTACTACAGGGTGGTACCGGGGAGCTGTTTTTT. This translates into CSVVLQGGTGELFF.

The J gene is TRBJ2-2, the V gene TRBV4-1, with D maybe TRBD2 (5 bases). The CDR3 length is 17 residues. V was clipped by 0 bases and J by 5 bases, with 16 bases between them. Germline CDR1 is MGHRA and CDR2 is YSYEKL. Here the CDR3 reads CASSQESSGWGTGELFF. The DNA for the CDR3 is TGCGCCAGCAGCCAAGAGTCGAGCGGTTGGGGTACCGGGGAGCTGTTTTTT.

This clonotype was observed a few times. At one end, the junction sequence differs from germline, possibly due to a read error. The chain combines TRBV7-3 with TRBJ2-5, with D perhaps assigned TRBD1 or TRBD2 (5 bases each). CDR1 and CDR2 from the germline V gene are SGHTA and FQGTGA. CDR3 length: 16 residues. CDR3 in amino acids: CVSSLTGARGQETQYF. CDR3 nucleotides: TGTGTCAGCAGCTTAACCGGGGCCCGGGGCCAAGAGACCCAGTACTTC. Full variable domain (rest looked up from reference TRBV7-3 and TRBJ2-5): GAGVSQTPSNKVTEKGKYVELRCDPISGHTALYWYRQSLGQGPEFLIYFQGTGAADDSGLPNDRFFAVRPEGSVSTLKIQRTERGDSAVYLCVSSLTGARGQETQYFGPGTRLLVL.

The CDR3: CASSLLGRGDTQYF. The CDR3 DNA reads as TGCGCCAGCAGCTTGCTAGGTCGGGGCGATACGCAGTATTTT. The rearrangement links TRBV5-1 to TRBJ2-3; D tentatively reads TRBD1 or TRBD2 (5 bases each). The V gene's germline CDR1 is SGHRS and CDR2 YFSETQ. V was clipped by 1 base and J by 6 bases, with 12 bases between them. The length of the CDR3 is 14 residues.

There are a few counts of this clonotype. This chain joins TRBV9 and TRBJ2-7, with a tentative D call TRBD1 (6 bases). With 4 bases removed from V and 5 bases from J, the gap between germline ends came to 28 bases. CDR1 is SGDLS and CDR2 is YYNGEE in the germline V gene. The CDR3 covers 18 residues. The CDR3 region has the DNA TGTGCCAGCAGCAGTGAACCGTCCGGGACAACTTTTTCCCACGAGCAGTACTTC. Translated, it gives CASSSEPSGTTFSHEQYF. Looking up the rest from reference TRBV9 and TRBJ2-7 gives the full variable domain: DSGVTQTPKHLITATGQRVTLRCSPRSGDLSVYWYQQSLDQGLQFLIQYYNGEERAKGNILERFSAQQFPDLHSELNLSSLELGDSALYFCASSSEPSGTTFSHEQYFGPGTRLTVT.

The chain joins TRBV29-1 to TRBJ2-1; TRBD2 is a possible D gene (6 bases). Germline CDR1 and CDR2: SQVTM and ANQGSEA. V was cut by 7 bases and J by 0 bases, with 16 bases left in between. This CDR3 is 15 amino acids long. CDR3 region: CSGRELPSSYNEQFF. DNA of the CDR3: TGCAGCGGCCGGGAGCTCCCCAGCTCCTACAATGAGCAGTTCTTC.